The 18 T cell receptor beta chains below come from one sample, sequenced in a study of cytomegalovirus exposure and HLA in healthy donors. The PCR employed 60 Vbeta primers together with 13 Jbeta primers. Measured with immunoSEQ multiplex PCR; TCRdb has only the in-frame clones, and not every one. The data contain 140,000 to 150,000 clones, approximately 80% of them singletons. Specimen: PBMCs. These receptors were taken from a boy younger than 10 in good health and CMV-seronegative.

The V and J genes are TRBV19 and TRBJ1-1, with unresolved D. The V end was cut by 3 bases, the J end by 1 base, with 9 bases between. Germline V gives CDR1 LNHDA, CDR2 SQIVND (reference sequence). The CDR3 consists of 14 residues. CDR3 bases: TGTGCCAGTAGTATCTGGGCAAAGAACACTGAAGCTTTCTTT. Translating it yields CASSIWAKNTEAFF. Complete variable domain (other parts from reference TRBV19 and TRBJ1-1): DGGITQSPKYLFRKEGQNVTLSCEQNLNHDAMYWYRQDPGQGLRLIYYSQIVNDFQKGDIAEGYSVSREKKESFPLTVTSAQKNPTAFYLCASSIWAKNTEAFFGQGTRLTVV.

The chain joins TRBV4-1 to TRBJ1-1; 7 bases align to TRBD1. Germline values: CDR1 MGHRA, CDR2 YSYEKL. The CDR3 has 15 amino acids. Unmatched junction bases numbered 12, after V lost 8 bases and J lost 3 bases. CDR3 residues: CASVRGAGGDTEAFF. Here the CDR3 DNA reads TGCGCCAGCGTGCGGGGGGCAGGGGGGGACACTGAAGCTTTCTTT.

The V gene is TRBV10-3, the J gene TRBJ2-3; 9 bases match TRBD2. This CDR3 comprises 13 residues. Germline V gene data show CDR1 as ENHRY and CDR2 as SYGVKD. V lost 10 bases to trimming and J lost 6 bases; unmatched junction nucleotides: 8. The CDR3 loop reads CASLGLATDTQYF. The DNA for the CDR3 is TGTGCCAGCTTGGGACTAGCAACCGATACGCAGTATTTT.

The genes are TRBV2 and TRBJ2-5; 8 nucleotides align to TRBD2. Germline CDR1 SNHLY, CDR2 FYNNEI. CDR3 size: 14 residues. V shed 8 bases, J shed 1 base, and the junction held 6 bases outside the gene matches. This CDR3 reads CASLAGTSQETQYF. The CDR3 DNA reads TGTGCCAGCTTAGCGGGGACGTCCCAAGAGACCCAGTACTTC.

The V and J genes are TRBV19 and TRBJ1-5; no clear D gene. Germline CDR1 is LNHDA and CDR2 is SQIVND (reference sequence). The CDR3 spans 16 residues. V dropped 2 bases and J dropped 0 bases, with 11 bases sitting between them. The CDR3 protein is CASSITTALSNQPQHF. CDR3 sequence (DNA): TGTGCCAGTAGTATAACCACCGCGCTTAGCAATCAGCCCCAGCATTTT.

CDR3 loop: CSVGLGRGRFYGYTF. In DNA form, the CDR3 reads TGCAGCGTTGGTCTGGGCAGGGGGCGCTTCTATGGCTACACCTTC. The J gene is TRBJ1-2, the V gene TRBV29-1, with TRBD1 matching 8 bases. Trimming took 4 bases from V and 4 from J; bases not matched to a gene: 11. Germline CDR1 SQVTM, CDR2 ANQGSEA. The CDR3 runs to 15 residues.

The chain carries TRBV27 and TRBJ2-1; D gene ambiguous. With 4 bases removed from V and 5 bases from J, the gap between germline ends came to 3 bases. The germline CDR1 and CDR2 sequences are MNHEY and SMNVEV (reference sequence). The CDR3 has 11 amino acids. In DNA, the CDR3 is TGTGCCAGCAGTTCCGACAATGAGCAGTTCTTC. It specifies CASSSDNEQFF.

As concerns this clone: At one boundary the junction diverges from the germline segment, which might be a read error. Other DNA variants within this sample encode the same CDR3. The rearrangement uses TRBV2 and TRBJ1-4; 9 bases line up with TRBD1. The CDR3 has 15 residues. Looked up from germline, CDR1 is SNHLY and CDR2 is FYNNEI. The CDR3 sequence: CASREWGQGFEKLFF. DNA for the CDR3: TGTGCCAGCAGGGAATGGGGACAGGGTTTTGAAAAACTGTTCTTT.

A few counts support this clone. The V call is TRBV5-1, the J call TRBJ2-1; D is perhaps TRBD1 (7 bases). Germline V gene data show CDR1 as SGHRS and CDR2 as YFSETQ. V gave up 2 bases and J gave up 7 bases, with 16 bases separating them. The CDR3 is made up of 15 amino acids. The CDR3 DNA sequence: TGCGCCAGCAGCTTCGTCGGACAGGCGGGGAATGAGCAGTTCTTC. Translation gives CASSFVGQAGNEQFF.

This rearrangement joins TRBV27 to TRBJ1-2; maybe TRBD1 (6 bases). V shed 7 bases and J shed 6 bases, with 27 bases lying between them. This CDR3 is built from 17 residues. CDR1 and CDR2 (germline): MNHEY, SMNVEV (reference sequence). The CDR3 loop reads CASTPRGWGRRLDGYTF. Here the CDR3 DNA reads TGTGCCAGCACCCCCCGCGGTTGGGGGCGGCGGCTCGATGGCTACACCTTC.

The chain employs TRBV9 and TRBJ2-1; 11 bases match TRBD2. This CDR3 comprises 16 residues. V gave up 0 bases and J gave up 4 bases; unmatched junction bases: 3. CDR1 is SGDLS and CDR2 is YYNGEE in the germline V gene. In DNA form, the CDR3 reads TGTGCCAGCAGCGTAGTGAGACTAGCGGGGTACAATGAGCAGTTCTTC. This gives the protein CASSVVRLAGYNEQFF. The full variable domain, rest sourced from reference TRBV9 and TRBJ2-1, is DSGVTQTPKHLITATGQRVTLRCSPRSGDLSVYWYQQSLDQGLQFLIQYYNGEERAKGNILERFSAQQFPDLHSELNLSSLELGDSALYFCASSVVRLAGYNEQFFGPGTRLTVL.

CDR3 in amino acids: CASSLGLASVYNEQFF. The CDR3 region has the DNA TGTGCCAGCAGCTTAGGGTTAGCTAGCGTCTACAATGAGCAGTTCTTC. The chain joins TRBV7-2 to TRBJ2-1, with D possibly matching TRBD2 (6 bases). V was cut by 1 base and J by 3 bases, with 13 bases left in between. This CDR3 spans 16 amino acids. Germline loops: CDR1 SGHTA, CDR2 FQGNSA. The variable domain in full, completed from reference TRBV7-2 and TRBJ2-1, reads GAGVSQSPSNKVTEKGKDVELRCDPISGHTALYWYRQSLGQGLEFLIYFQGNSAPDKSGLPSDRFSAERTGGSVSTLTIQRTQQEDSAVYLCASSLGLASVYNEQFFGPGTRLTVL.

This chain links TRBV7-2 with TRBJ2-2; 11 nucleotides line up with TRBD2. The CDR3 length is 16 residues. The V gene's germline CDR1 is SGHTA and CDR2 FQGNSA. J gave up 6 bases and V 0 bases, and 3 bases lay outside the gene matches. The CDR3 DNA reads TGTGCCAGCAGCTTAGCCCTAGCGGGAGGTGCCGGGGAGCTGTTTTTT. This translates into CASSLALAGGAGELFF.

The V gene is TRBV7-2, the J gene TRBJ2-7; D possibly corresponds to TRBD2 (5 bases). The germline V gene has CDR1 SGHTA and CDR2 FQGNSA. Trimming cost V 7 bases and J 1 base, with 17 bases left between them. The CDR3 consists of 15 residues. CDR3 DNA sequence: TGTGCCAGCACCCCGGAGGTTGGAAGGTCCTACGAGCAGTACTTC. It specifies CASTPEVGRSYEQYF.

The chain links TRBV11-3 to TRBJ2-3; D could derive from TRBD1 or TRBD2 (5 bases each). The CDR3 is 14 residues long. With 5 bases removed from V and 2 bases from J, the gap between germline ends came to 11 bases. In germline, CDR1 is SGHNT, CDR2 YENEEA. The CDR3 sequence: CASSLGELTDTQYF. CDR3 bases: TGTGCCAGCAGCCTAGGGGAGCTCACAGATACGCAGTATTTT. The complete variable domain, with remaining parts taken from reference TRBV11-3 and TRBJ2-3, reads EAGVVQSPRYKIIEKKQPVAFWCNPISGHNTLYWYLQNLGQGPELLIRYENEEAVDDSQLPKDRFSAERLKGVDSTLKIQPAELGDSAVYLCASSLGELTDTQYFGPGTRLTVL.

The rearrangement links TRBV18 to TRBJ2-5, with 7 bases that match TRBD1. This CDR3 contains 15 residues. Germline V gene data show CDR1 as KGHSH and CDR2 as LQKENI. Trimming removed 2 bases from V and 2 bases from J; junction bases left unmatched: 5. CDR3 nucleotide sequence: TGTGCCAGCTCACCAGGGACAGTTATACAAGAGACCCAGTACTTC. Translated: CASSPGTVIQETQYF.

The chain has TRBV5-1 and TRBJ2-2; the match to TRBD1 covers 12 bases. The ends lost 6 bases at V and 10 bases at J; junction bases unmatched: 10. Germline V gene lookup returns CDR1 SGHRS and CDR2 YFSETQ. The CDR3 sequence is 15 residues long. The CDR3 nucleotides are TGCGCCAGCATACCCGAGGGGACAGGGGGCGAGGAGCTGTTTTTT. This sequence encodes CASIPEGTGGEELFF.

A single count supports this clone. The V and J genes are TRBV5-1 and TRBJ2-3; the match to TRBD1 covers 10 bases. The germline CDR1 and CDR2 sequences are SGHRS and YFSETQ. Trimming removed 6 bases from V and 1 base from J; junction bases left unmatched: 5. The CDR3 has 15 residues. The CDR3 loop is CASTTGTGGTDTQYF. The CDR3 region has the DNA TGCGCCAGCACTACCGGGACAGGGGGCACAGATACGCAGTATTTT. The full variable domain, rest sourced from reference TRBV5-1 and TRBJ2-3, is KAGVTQTPRYLIKTRGQQVTLSCSPISGHRSVSWYQQTPGQGLQFLFEYFSETQRNKGNFPGRFSGRQFSNSRSEMNVSTLELGDSALYLCASTTGTGGTDTQYFGPGTRLTVL.